Sequencing of this T cell receptor (beta chain) was carried out in a study of cytomegalovirus exposure and HLA in healthy donors. Study conclusions and caveats: In an earlier analysis, about 87% or about 30%: the productive usage of most TCR beta V segments. In a later analysis, several top co-occurrence clusters appeared linked to parvovirus B19, influenza, CMV and Epstein-Barr virus. Analysis performed later showed TCR beta chains linked to HLA being more clonally expanded than equally common others.

This clone was counted a few times. Its matching antigen is unknown. V was pared by 1 base and J by 5 bases, with 12 bases between. Germline-derived CDR1 and CDR2 are SGHRS and YFSETQ. CDR3 length: 14 amino acids. Vbeta (60) and Jbeta (13) primers were used in the PCR. Profiling relied on immunoSEQ multiplex PCR, and the TCRdb table lists in-frame clones only, not all of them. The sample records over 130,000 clones, 65% to 80% being singletons. The TCR sequence derives from a woman in her twenties or thirties in good health and CMV-seronegative. Material: PBMCs. This chain connects TRBV5-1 to TRBJ2-5; D unclear. CDR3 protein: CASSLTQVKETQYF. CDR3 DNA: TGCGCCAGCAGCTTGACGCAGGTTAAGGAGACCCAGTACTTC.